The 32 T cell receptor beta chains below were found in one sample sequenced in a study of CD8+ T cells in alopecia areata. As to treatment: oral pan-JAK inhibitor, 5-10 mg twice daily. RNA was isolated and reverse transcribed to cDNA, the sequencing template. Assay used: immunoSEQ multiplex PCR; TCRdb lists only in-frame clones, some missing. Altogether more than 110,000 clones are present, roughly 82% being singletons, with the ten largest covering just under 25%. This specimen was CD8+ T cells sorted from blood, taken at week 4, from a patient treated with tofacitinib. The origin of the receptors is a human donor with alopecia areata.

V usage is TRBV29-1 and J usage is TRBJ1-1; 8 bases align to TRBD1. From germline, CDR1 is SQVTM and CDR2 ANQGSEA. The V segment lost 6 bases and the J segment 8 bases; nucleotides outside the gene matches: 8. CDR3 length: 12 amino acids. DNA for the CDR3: TGCAGCGTCGGGGACGCAGGGGGCGAAGCTTTCTTT. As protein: CSVGDAGGEAFF.

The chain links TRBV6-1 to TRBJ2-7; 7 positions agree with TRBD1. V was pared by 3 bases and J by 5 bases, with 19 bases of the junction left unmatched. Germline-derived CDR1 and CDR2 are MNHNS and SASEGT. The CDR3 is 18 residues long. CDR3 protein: CASSDFLRMDRSFDEQYF. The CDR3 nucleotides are TGTGCCAGCAGTGACTTTCTACGCATGGACAGGTCCTTTGACGAGCAGTACTTC.

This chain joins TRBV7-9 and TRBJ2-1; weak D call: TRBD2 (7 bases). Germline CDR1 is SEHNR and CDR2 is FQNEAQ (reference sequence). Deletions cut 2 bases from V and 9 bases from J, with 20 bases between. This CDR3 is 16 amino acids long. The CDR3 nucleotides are TGTGCCAGCAGCTTATTAATCACGAGGGGGGGCGCTGAGCAGTTCTTC. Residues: CASSLLITRGGAEQFF.

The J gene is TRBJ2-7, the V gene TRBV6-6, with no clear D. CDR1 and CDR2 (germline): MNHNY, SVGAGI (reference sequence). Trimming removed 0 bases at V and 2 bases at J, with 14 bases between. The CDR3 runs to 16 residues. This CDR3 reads CASSYSLDEPTYEQYF. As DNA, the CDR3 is TGTGCCAGCAGTTACTCTCTTGACGAACCAACCTACGAGCAGTACTTC.

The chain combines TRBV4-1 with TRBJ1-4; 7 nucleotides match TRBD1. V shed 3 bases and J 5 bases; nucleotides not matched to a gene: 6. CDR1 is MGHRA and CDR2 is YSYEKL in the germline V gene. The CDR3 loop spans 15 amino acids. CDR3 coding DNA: TGCGCCAGCAGCCAGGGGGACAGTCCAAATGAAAAACTGTTTTTT. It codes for CASSQGDSPNEKLFF.

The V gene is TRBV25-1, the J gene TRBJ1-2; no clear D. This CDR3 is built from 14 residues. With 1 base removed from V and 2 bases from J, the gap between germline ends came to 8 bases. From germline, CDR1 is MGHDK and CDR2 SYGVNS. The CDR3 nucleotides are TGTGCCAGCAGTGAATTAGGCGCCAACTATGGCTACACCTTC. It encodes CASSELGANYGYTF.

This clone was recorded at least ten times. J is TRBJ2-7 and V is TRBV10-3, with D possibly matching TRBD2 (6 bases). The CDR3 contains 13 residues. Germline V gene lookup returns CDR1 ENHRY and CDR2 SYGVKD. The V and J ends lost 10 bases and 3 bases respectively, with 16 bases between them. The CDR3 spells CATTTGSLYEQYF. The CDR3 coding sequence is TGTGCCACGACAACCGGGAGCCTCTACGAGCAGTACTTC.

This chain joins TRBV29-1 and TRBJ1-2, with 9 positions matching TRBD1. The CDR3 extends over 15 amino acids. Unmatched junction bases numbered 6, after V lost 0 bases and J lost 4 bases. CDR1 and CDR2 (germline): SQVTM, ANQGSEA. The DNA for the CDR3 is TGCAGCGTTGAAGAAGGGACAGGGATCCCCTATGGCTACACCTTC. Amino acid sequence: CSVEEGTGIPYGYTF.

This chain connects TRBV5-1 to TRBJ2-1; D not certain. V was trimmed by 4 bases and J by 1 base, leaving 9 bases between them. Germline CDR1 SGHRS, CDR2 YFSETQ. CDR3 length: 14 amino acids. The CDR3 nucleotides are TGCGCCAGCAGCCCCGGTTGGTCCTACAATGAGCAGTTCTTC. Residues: CASSPGWSYNEQFF.

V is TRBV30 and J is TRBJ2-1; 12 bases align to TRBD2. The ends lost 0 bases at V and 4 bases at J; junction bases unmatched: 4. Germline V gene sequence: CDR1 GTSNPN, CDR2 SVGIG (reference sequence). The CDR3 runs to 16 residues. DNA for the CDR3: TGTGCCTGGAGTGTACTAGCGGGGGGAATATACAATGAGCAGTTCTTC. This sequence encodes CAWSVLAGGIYNEQFF.

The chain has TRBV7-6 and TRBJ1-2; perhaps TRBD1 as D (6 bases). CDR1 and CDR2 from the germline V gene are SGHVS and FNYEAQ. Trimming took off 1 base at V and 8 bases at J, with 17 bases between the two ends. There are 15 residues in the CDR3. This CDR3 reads CASSLGGSGAEGYTF. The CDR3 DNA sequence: TGTGCCAGCAGCTTAGGAGGGTCGGGGGCTGAAGGCTACACCTTC.

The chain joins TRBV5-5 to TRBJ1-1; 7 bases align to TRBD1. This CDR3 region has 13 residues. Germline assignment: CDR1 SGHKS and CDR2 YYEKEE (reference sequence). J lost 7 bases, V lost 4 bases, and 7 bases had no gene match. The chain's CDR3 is CASSPTGRDEAFF. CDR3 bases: TGTGCCAGCAGCCCGACAGGGAGGGATGAAGCTTTCTTT.

CDR3 sequence (DNA): TGTGCCAGCAGCCTCCGACAGGACCAAGAGACCCAGTACTTC. The encoded protein is CASSLRQDQETQYF. The chain links TRBV5-4 to TRBJ2-5; TRBD1 might be the D (6 bases). Germline V gives CDR1 SGHNT, CDR2 YYREEE (reference sequence). The V gene lost 4 bases and the J gene lost 0 bases, with 10 bases spanning the gap. The length of the CDR3 is 14 residues.

CDR3 protein: CASSPRTSGVSDGELFF. DNA of the CDR3: TGTGCCAGCAGCCCACGGACTAGCGGGGTCTCGGACGGGGAGCTGTTTTTT. This chain links TRBV11-2 with TRBJ2-2; TRBD2 matches at 12 bases. This CDR3 comprises 17 residues. Looked up from germline, CDR1 is SGHAT and CDR2 is FQNNGV. Losses at the gene ends were 5 bases for V and 7 bases for J; bases not matched to a gene: 11.

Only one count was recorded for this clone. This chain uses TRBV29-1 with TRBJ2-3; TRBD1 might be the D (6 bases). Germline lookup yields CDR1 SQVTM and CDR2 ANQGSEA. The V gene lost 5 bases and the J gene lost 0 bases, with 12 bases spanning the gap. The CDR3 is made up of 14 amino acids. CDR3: CSVRQVLSTDTQYF. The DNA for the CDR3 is TGCAGCGTTCGACAGGTATTAAGCACAGATACGCAGTATTTT.

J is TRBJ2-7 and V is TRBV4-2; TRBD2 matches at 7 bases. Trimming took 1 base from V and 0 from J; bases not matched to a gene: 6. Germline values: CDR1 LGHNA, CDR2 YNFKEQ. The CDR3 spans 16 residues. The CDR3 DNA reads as TGTGCCAGCAGCCAAGTTGGCGGGAGAAGCTCCTACGAGCAGTACTTC. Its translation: CASSQVGGRSSYEQYF.

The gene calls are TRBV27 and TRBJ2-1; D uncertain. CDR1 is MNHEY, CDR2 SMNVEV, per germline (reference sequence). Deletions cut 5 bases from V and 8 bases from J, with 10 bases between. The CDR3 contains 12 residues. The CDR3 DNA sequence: TGTGCCAGCAGTGGTCAACTCGATGAGCAGTTCTTC. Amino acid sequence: CASSGQLDEQFF.

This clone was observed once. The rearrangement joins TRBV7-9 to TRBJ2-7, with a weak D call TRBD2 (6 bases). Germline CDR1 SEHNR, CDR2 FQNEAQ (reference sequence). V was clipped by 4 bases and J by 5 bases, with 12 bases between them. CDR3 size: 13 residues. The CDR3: CASSSYRENEQYF. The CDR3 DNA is TGTGCCAGCAGCTCATACCGGGAGAACGAGCAGTACTTC.

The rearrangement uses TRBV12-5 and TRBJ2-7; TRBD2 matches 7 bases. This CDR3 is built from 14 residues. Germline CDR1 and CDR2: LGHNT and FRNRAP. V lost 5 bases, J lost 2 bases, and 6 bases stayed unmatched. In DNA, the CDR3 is TGTGCTAGTGGTACGCCAGCGGGGACCTACGAGCAGTACTTC. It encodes CASGTPAGTYEQYF.

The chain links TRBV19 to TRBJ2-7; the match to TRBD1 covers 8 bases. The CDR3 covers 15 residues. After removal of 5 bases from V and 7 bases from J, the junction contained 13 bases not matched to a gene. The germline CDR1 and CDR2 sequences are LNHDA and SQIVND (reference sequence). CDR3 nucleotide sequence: TGTGCCAGTAGTTCCTCCGGGACAGGATCGAGGGAGCAGTACTTC. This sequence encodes CASSSSGTGSREQYF.

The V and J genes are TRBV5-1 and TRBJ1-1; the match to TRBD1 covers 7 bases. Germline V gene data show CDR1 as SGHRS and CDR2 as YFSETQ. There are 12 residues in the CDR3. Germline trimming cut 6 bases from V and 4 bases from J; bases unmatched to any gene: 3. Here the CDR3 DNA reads TGCGCCAGCATGACAGGGATCACTGAAGCTTTCTTT. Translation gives CASMTGITEAFF.

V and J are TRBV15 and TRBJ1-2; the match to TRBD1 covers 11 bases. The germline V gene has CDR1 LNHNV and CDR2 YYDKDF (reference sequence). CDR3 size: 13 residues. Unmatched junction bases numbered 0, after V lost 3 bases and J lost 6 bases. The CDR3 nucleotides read TGTGCCACCAGCAGGGACAGGGGGCATGGCTACACCTTC. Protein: CATSRDRGHGYTF.

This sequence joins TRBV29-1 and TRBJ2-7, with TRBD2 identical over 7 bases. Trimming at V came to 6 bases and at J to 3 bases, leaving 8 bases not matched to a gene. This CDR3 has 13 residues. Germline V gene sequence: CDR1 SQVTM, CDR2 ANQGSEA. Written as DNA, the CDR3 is TGCAGCGTCGGGACTAATGAGGACTACGAGCAGTACTTC. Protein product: CSVGTNEDYEQYF.

The CDR3 reads CAWRGGETQYF. CDR3 DNA sequence: TGTGCCTGGAGAGGGGGGGAGACCCAGTACTTC. This chain links TRBV30 with TRBJ2-5; D is possibly TRBD1 or TRBD2 (6 bases each). This CDR3 is 11 amino acids long. Germline-derived CDR1 and CDR2 are GTSNPN and SVGIG (reference sequence). Trimming removed 3 bases at V and 5 bases at J, with 7 bases between.

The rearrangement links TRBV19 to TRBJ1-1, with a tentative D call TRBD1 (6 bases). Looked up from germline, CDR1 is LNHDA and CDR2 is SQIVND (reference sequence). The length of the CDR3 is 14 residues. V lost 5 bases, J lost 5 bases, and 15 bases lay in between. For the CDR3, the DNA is TGTGCCAGTAGTCTCGGAGGGGGTCGGACTGAAGCTTTCTTT. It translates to CASSLGGGRTEAFF.

CDR3 sequence (DNA): TGCGCCAGCAGCCAAGATTCCGGCGGGGGCTCCTACAATGAGCAGTTCTTC. Its protein product is CASSQDSGGGSYNEQFF. The rearrangement uses TRBV4-1 and TRBJ2-1; 7 bases align to TRBD2. This CDR3 region has 17 residues. V was pared by 0 bases and J by 0 bases, with 5 bases of the junction left unmatched. Germline V gene data show CDR1 as MGHRA and CDR2 as YSYEKL.

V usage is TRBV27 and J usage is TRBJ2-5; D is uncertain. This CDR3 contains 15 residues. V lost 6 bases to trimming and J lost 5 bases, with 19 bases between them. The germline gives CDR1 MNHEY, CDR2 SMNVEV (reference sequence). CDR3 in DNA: TGTGCCAGCAGAGGCAGCAACGACCCCTTGGAGACCCAGTACTTC. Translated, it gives CASRGSNDPLETQYF.

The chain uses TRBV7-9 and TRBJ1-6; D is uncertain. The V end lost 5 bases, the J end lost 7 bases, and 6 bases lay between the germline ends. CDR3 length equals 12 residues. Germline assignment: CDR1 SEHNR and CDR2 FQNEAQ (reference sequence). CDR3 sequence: CASSPLNSPLHF. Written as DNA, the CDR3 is TGTGCCAGCAGCCCTTTGAATTCACCCCTCCACTTT.

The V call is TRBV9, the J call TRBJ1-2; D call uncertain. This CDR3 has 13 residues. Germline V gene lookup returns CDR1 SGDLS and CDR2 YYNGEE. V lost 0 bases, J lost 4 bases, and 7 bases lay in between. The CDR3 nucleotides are TGTGCCAGCAGCGTAGGGCAGGCCTATGGCTACACCTTC. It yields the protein CASSVGQAYGYTF.

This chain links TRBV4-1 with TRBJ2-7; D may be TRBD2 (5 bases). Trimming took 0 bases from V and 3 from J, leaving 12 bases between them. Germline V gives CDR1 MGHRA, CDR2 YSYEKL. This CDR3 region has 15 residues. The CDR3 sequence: CASSQDQRAGYEQYF. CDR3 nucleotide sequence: TGCGCCAGCAGCCAAGATCAGAGGGCAGGCTACGAGCAGTACTTC.

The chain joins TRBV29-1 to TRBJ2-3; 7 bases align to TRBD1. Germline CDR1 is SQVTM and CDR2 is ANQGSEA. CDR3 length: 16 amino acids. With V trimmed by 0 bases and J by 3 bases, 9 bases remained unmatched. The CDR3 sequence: CSVEEMGQGVTDTQYF. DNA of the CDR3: TGCAGCGTTGAAGAGATGGGTCAGGGGGTAACAGATACGCAGTATTTT.

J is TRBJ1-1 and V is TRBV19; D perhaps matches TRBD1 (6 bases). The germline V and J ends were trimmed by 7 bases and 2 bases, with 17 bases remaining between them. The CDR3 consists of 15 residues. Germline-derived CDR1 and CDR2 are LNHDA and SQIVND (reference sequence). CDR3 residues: CASTLSGGANTEAFF. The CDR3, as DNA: TGTGCCAGTACCCTTTCCGGGGGCGCAAACACTGAAGCTTTCTTT.